This TCR beta chain was retrieved from a study of CD8+CD57+ T cells in acquired aplastic anemia (dated by TCRdb to the late 2010s). Looking at the study overall: Extracted DNA from sorted CD4+ and CD8+ cells averaged about 3.4 ug, ranging from roughly 0.17 to 27.4 ug. CD8+CD57+ expansion was defined as a frequency above the mean frequency observed in healthy subjects. The investigation overall reported the following: No significant difference in CD8+ Simpson's diversity was found between patients and healthy controls (P=0.060). Around 28 CD8+ CDR3 sequences were found to be shared between patients and controls, but these sequences appeared to be highly expressed in patients and within the immunodominant clones of the patients.

Genomic DNA was used as template for profiling of TCR beta VDJ combinations and CDR3 sequences. An Illumina HiSeq 2000 was the platform used for TCR repertoire sequencing. The paper's processing steps were these. TRBV/TRBJ rearrangement plots, CDR3 size and DJ length profiles, and Simpson's diversity index were used to evaluate the repertoires. The immunodominant clone was defined as the most abundant DNA sequence in deep sequencing data. CDR3 amino acid sequences were checked for sharing between subjects and were compared against published repertoires and the VDJdb database. TCRdb trimmed the raw reads at Q25, called clones with MiXCR and kept productive beta chains. Duplicate CDR3 protein sequences are folded into a single record with the most common DNA and genes. TCRdb assigned the V and J calls; the authors' analysis was not used. The sample contains some 150,000 distinct CDR3 sequences, over 70% of them found a single time. 35% to 50% of the sample lies in the top ten.

The CDR3, from cysteine to phenylalanine, totals 15 residues. Of all the DNA, just the CDR3 is kept, 45 bases in frame from base 1. The junction shows trimming of 3 bases on V and 8 bases on J, plus 22 bases between the germline ends. CDR1 and CDR2 were assigned from the germline V gene (reference sequence) as DFQATT and SNEGSKA. The patients picked for sequencing were ones in whom flow cytometry had shown an expansion of CD8+CD57+ cells. All patients had severe acquired aplastic anemia diagnosed by International Study of Aplastic Anemia and Agranulocytosis and Camitta criteria. At the time blood was sampled, none of the patients had received any therapy. TCR repertoires of sorted CD4+ and CD8+ blood T cells from severe aplastic anemia patients and healthy subjects were deep-sequenced in the study. In the USA, patient enrollment took place under clinicaltrials.gov protocols 00001620, 01623167, 00001397, 00071045, 00081523 and 00961064. Ficoll-Paque density gradient centrifugation was used to isolate peripheral blood mononuclear cells. Before DNA was extracted, CD4+ and CD8+ T cells were sorted using either FACS or magnetic beads.

Turning to this clonotype: Its binding antigen is unknown. No much larger clone exists at a distance of one base, and base qualities are not known.

The receptor chain draws on TRBV20-1 and TRBJ1-2; TRBD1 is possibly the D segment (6 matching bases). Input material: sorted CD4+, CD8+, or CD8+CD57+ T cells (not recorded which) from PBMCs. The TCR comes from a human donor with aplastic anemia. The DNA is TGCAGTGCTAGCCTGGGGCAGGGGATCGTGGACGGCTACACCTTC. The encoded protein is CSASLGQGIVDGYTF.